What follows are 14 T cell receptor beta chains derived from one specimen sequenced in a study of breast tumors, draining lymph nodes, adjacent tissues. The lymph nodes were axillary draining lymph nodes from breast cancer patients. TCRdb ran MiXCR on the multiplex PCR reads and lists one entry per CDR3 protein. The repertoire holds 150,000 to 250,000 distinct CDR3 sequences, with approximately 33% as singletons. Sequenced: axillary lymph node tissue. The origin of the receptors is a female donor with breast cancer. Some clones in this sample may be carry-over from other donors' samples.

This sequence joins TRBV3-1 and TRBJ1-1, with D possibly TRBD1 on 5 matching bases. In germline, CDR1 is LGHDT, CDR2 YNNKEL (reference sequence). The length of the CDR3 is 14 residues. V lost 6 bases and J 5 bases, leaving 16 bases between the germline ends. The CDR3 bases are TGTGCCAGCAGTGGATGGGGGGGTAAGACTGAAGCTTTCTTT. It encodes CASSGWGGKTEAFF.

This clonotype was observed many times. CDR3: CAWSSRRQETQYF. CDR3 bases: TGTGCCTGGAGTTCACGTAGACAAGAGACCCAGTACTTC. The chain couples TRBV30 to TRBJ2-5; D call uncertain. The CDR3 is made up of 13 amino acids. Per the germline V gene, CDR1 is GTSNPN and CDR2 is SVGIG (reference sequence). V was trimmed by 2 bases and J by 2 bases, leaving 9 bases between them.

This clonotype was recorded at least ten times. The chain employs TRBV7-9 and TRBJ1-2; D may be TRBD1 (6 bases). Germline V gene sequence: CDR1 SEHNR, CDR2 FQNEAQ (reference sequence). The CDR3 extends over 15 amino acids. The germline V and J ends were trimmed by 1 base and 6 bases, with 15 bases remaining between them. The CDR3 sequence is CASSLGAVTGHGYTF. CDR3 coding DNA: TGTGCCAGCAGCTTAGGGGCCGTTACAGGGCATGGCTACACCTTC.

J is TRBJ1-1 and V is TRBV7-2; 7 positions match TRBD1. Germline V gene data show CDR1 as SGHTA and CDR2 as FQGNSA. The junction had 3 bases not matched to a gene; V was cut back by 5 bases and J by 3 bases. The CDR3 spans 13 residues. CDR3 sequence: CASSTDRDTEAFF. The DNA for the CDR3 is TGTGCCAGCAGCACTGACAGGGACACTGAAGCTTTCTTT.

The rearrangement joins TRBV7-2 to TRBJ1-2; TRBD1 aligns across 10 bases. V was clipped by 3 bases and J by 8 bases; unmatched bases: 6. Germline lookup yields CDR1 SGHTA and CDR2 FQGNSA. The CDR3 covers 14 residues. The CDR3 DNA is TGTGCCAGCAGCTTGGTCCGACAGGGGGCAGGCTACACCTTC. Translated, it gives CASSLVRQGAGYTF.

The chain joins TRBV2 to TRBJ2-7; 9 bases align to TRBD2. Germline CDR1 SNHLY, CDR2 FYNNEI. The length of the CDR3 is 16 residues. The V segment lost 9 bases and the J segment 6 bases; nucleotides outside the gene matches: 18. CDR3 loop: CASISSGRGMRGEQYF. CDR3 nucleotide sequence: TGTGCCAGTATTAGTAGCGGGAGAGGAATGAGGGGCGAGCAGTACTTC.

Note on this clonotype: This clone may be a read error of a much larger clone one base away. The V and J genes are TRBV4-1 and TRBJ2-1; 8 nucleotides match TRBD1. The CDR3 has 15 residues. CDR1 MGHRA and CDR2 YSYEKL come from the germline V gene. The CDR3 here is CASGSRTGFYNEQFF. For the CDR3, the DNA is TGTGCCAGCGGCTCTAGGACAGGGTTCTACAATGAGCAGTTCTTC.

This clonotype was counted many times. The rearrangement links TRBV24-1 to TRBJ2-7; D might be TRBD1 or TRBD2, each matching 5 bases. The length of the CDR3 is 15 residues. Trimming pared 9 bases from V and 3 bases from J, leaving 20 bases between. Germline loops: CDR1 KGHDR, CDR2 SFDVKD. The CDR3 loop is CATQARDPSDYEQYF. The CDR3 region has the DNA TGTGCCACCCAAGCCCGGGACCCCTCAGACTACGAGCAGTACTTC.

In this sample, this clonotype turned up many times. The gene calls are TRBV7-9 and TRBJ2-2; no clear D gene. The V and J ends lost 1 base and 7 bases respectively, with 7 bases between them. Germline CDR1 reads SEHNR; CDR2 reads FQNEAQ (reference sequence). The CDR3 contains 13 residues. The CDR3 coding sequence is TGTGCCAGCAGCTTAGAAGGTTTCGGGGAGCTGTTTTTT. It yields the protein CASSLEGFGELFF.

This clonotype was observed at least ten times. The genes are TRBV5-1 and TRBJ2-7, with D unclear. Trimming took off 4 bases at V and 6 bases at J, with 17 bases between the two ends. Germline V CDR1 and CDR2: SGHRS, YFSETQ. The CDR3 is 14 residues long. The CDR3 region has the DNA TGCGCCAGCAGCCCCCCGGGTCAAGCCCTCGAGCAGTACTTC. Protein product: CASSPPGQALEQYF.

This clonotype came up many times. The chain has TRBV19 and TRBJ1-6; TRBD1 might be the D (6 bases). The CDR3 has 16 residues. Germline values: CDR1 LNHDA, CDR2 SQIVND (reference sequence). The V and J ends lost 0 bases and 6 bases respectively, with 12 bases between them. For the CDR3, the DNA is TGTGCCAGTAGTATAGAAGCGGGGGCGAGTAATTCACCCCTCCACTTT. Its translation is CASSIEAGASNSPLHF.

The CDR3 reads CASSLYGQSTGANVLTF. The CDR3 nucleotides read TGTGCCAGCAGTTTATACGGACAGTCGACTGGGGCCAACGTCCTGACTTTC. The chain couples TRBV28 to TRBJ2-6; maybe TRBD1 (6 bases). The CDR3 spans 17 residues. Germline V lookup: CDR1 MDHEN, CDR2 SYDVKM. V was cut by 1 base and J by 2 bases, with 12 bases left in between.

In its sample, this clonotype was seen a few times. The CDR3 nucleotides read TGTGCCAGCAGCCAGACACGGATCAACACTGAAGCTTTCTTT. Its translation: CASSQTRINTEAFF. This sequence joins TRBV7-6 and TRBJ1-1, with no clear D. Germline loops: CDR1 SGHVS, CDR2 FNYEAQ. This CDR3 contains 14 residues. The V and J ends lost 5 bases and 2 bases respectively, with 12 bases between them. The entire variable domain, with the rest obtained from reference TRBV7-6 and TRBJ1-1, is as follows: GAGVSQSPRYKVTKRGQDVALRCDPISGHVSLYWYRQALGQGPEFLTYFNYEAQQDKSGLPNDRFSAERPEGSISTLTIQRTEQRDSAMYRCASSQTRINTEAFFGQGTRLTVV.

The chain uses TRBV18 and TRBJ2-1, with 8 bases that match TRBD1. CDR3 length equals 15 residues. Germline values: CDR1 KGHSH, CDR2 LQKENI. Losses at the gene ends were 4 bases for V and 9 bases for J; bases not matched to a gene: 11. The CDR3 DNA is TGTGCCAGCTCACAACCGGGACAGGACTACGGTGAGCAGTTCTTC. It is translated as CASSQPGQDYGEQFF.